What follows are 28 T cell receptor beta chains derived from one specimen sequenced in a study of CD8 T cells in Susac syndrome. With random hexamers, 0.5 to 1 ug RNA was reverse transcribed. TCRdb re-analysed the immunoSEQ multiplex PCR reads in MiXCR, keeping a single row per CDR3 protein. The table includes roughly 200,000 distinct CDR3 sequences, 85% to 95% detected once. Material: CD4+ T cells from PBMCs. The receptors come from a human donor with Susac syndrome.

The V call is TRBV24-1, the J call TRBJ2-5; unclear D gene. This CDR3 contains 14 residues. V lost 4 bases and J lost 4, with 12 bases in between. Germline assignment: CDR1 KGHDR and CDR2 SFDVKD. CDR3 in amino acids: CATSDNEDTETQYF. The CDR3 DNA reads TGTGCCACCAGTGACAACGAGGATACAGAGACCCAGTACTTC.

CDR3 sequence: CASSPYPTGAETQYF. For the CDR3, the DNA is TGCGCCAGCAGCCCTTACCCGACTGGGGCGGAGACCCAGTACTTC. The chain combines TRBV4-1 with TRBJ2-5, with D possibly TRBD1 on 5 matching bases. V was trimmed by 4 bases and J by 5 bases, leaving 17 bases between them. The CDR3 is made up of 15 amino acids. Germline CDR1 MGHRA, CDR2 YSYEKL.

The chain recombines TRBV27 with TRBJ2-2; 15 bases are a match to TRBD2. V lost 5 bases to trimming and J lost 4 bases; unmatched junction nucleotides: 5. This CDR3 has 17 residues. Germline V lookup: CDR1 MNHEY, CDR2 SMNVEV (reference sequence). Here the CDR3 reads CASSGLAGGHRTGELFF. In DNA, the CDR3 is TGTGCCAGCAGTGGACTAGCGGGAGGGCATCGCACCGGGGAGCTGTTTTTT.

The V call is TRBV20-1, the J call TRBJ1-1, with TRBD1 matching 7 bases. Unmatched junction bases numbered 10, after V lost 6 bases and J lost 0 bases. CDR1 and CDR2 from the germline V gene are DFQATT and SNEGSKA (reference sequence). The CDR3 covers 15 residues. CDR3 protein: CSAPTGARMNTEAFF. CDR3 bases: TGCAGTGCGCCCACAGGGGCCCGTATGAACACTGAAGCTTTCTTT.

This clonotype was seen a single time. The rearrangement uses TRBV4-1 and TRBJ2-7; TRBD2 matches at 10 bases. J gave up 3 bases and V 4 bases, and 6 bases lay outside the gene matches. Germline CDR1 is MGHRA and CDR2 is YSYEKL. The CDR3 covers 15 residues. The chain's CDR3 is CASSRPGTSVYEQYF. DNA of the CDR3: TGCGCCAGCAGCCGACCCGGGACTAGCGTCTACGAGCAGTACTTC.

The J gene is TRBJ1-1, the V gene TRBV5-4; unclear D gene. The CDR3 loop spans 15 amino acids. The ends were cut back, 0 bases at V and 0 bases at J, with 9 bases in the middle. Germline V gives CDR1 SGHNT, CDR2 YYREEE (reference sequence). CDR3 region: CASSLALSMNTEAFF. CDR3 DNA sequence: TGTGCCAGCAGCTTGGCCCTTTCTATGAACACTGAAGCTTTCTTT.

The sample holds one count of this clonotype. DNA of the CDR3: TGTGCCAGCAGGAGGGGACAGGGGGCTTCGGGCACTGAAGCTTTCTTT. It codes for CASRRGQGASGTEAFF. This sequence joins TRBV7-9 and TRBJ1-1, with 12 bases that match TRBD1. CDR3 length equals 16 residues. Per germline, CDR1 SEHNR and CDR2 FQNEAQ (reference sequence). V trimming: 6 bases; J trimming: 4 bases; junction bases outside the gene matches: 9.

V and J are TRBV9 and TRBJ2-6; D tentatively fits TRBD1 or TRBD2 (5 bases each). Trimming shortened V by 1 base and J by 0 bases, and 8 bases separated the two germline ends. This CDR3 has 16 residues. CDR1 and CDR2 from the germline V gene are SGDLS and YYNGEE. The chain's CDR3 is CASSVIGTSGANVLTF. Here the CDR3 DNA reads TGTGCCAGCAGCGTAATCGGGACCTCTGGGGCCAACGTCCTGACTTTC.

The chain recombines TRBV2 with TRBJ2-5, with 9 bases fitting TRBD2. CDR1 is SNHLY and CDR2 is FYNNEI in the germline V gene. The CDR3 is 15 amino acids. V dropped 2 bases and J dropped 1; count of bases not matched to a gene: 2. This CDR3 reads CASSELAGTQETQYF. For the CDR3, the DNA is TGTGCCAGCAGTGAACTAGCGGGAACCCAAGAGACCCAGTACTTC.

The genes are TRBV12-5 and TRBJ2-7; weak D call: TRBD2 (6 bases). The V end was cut by 6 bases, the J end by 6 bases, with 15 bases between. This CDR3 spans 13 amino acids. The germline V gene has CDR1 LGHNT and CDR2 FRNRAP. CDR3 sequence reads: CASGLEGWTEQYF. CDR3 bases: TGTGCTAGTGGACTGGAGGGTTGGACCGAGCAGTACTTC.

This chain uses TRBV12-3 or TRBV12-4 with TRBJ2-7, with 10 bases that match TRBD2. Trimming cost V 4 bases and J 5 bases; bases outside gene matches: 8. The CDR3 has 15 amino acids. The CDR3 DNA follows: TGTGCCAGCAGTTCCTCCGGGACTAGCGTCAACGAGCAGTACTTC. Protein: CASSSSGTSVNEQYF.

This chain joins TRBV5-1 and TRBJ2-7; the D call may be TRBD1 or TRBD2 (5 bases each). CDR3 length equals 13 residues. Trimming pared 0 bases from V and 5 bases from J, leaving 9 bases between. Germline V lookup: CDR1 SGHRS, CDR2 YFSETQ. The DNA for the CDR3 is TGCGCCAGCAGCTTGGGGGACCGGGACGAGCAGTACTTC. This translates into CASSLGDRDEQYF.

The chain employs TRBV6-1 and TRBJ2-2; 11 positions agree with TRBD2. Germline V lookup: CDR1 MNHNS, CDR2 SASEGT. Trimming cost V 4 bases and J 0 bases; bases outside gene matches: 4. This CDR3 is 17 amino acids long. The CDR3 loop is CASSVRLAGSNTGELFF. Written as DNA, the CDR3 is TGTGCCAGCAGTGTCAGACTAGCGGGATCGAACACCGGGGAGCTGTTTTTT.

The J gene is TRBJ1-4, the V gene TRBV7-2; the match to TRBD1 covers 7 bases. The germline gives CDR1 SGHTA, CDR2 FQGNSA. The CDR3 extends over 15 amino acids. Losses at the gene ends were 4 bases for V and 3 bases for J; bases not matched to a gene: 5. CDR3 in DNA: TGTGCCAGCAGCTCACCCGGGACAGCTAATGAAAAACTGTTTTTT. Encoded protein: CASSSPGTANEKLFF.

This clonotype was observed once. The chain recombines TRBV7-9 with TRBJ2-7; D is unclear. With 3 bases removed from V and 3 bases from J, the gap between germline ends came to 6 bases. The CDR3 loop spans 12 amino acids. Germline V lookup: CDR1 SEHNR, CDR2 FQNEAQ (reference sequence). CDR3 amino acids: CASSFQIYEQYF. The DNA of the CDR3 is TGTGCCAGCAGCTTCCAGATCTACGAGCAGTACTTC. The entire variable domain, with the rest obtained from reference TRBV7-9 and TRBJ2-7, is as follows: DTGVSQNPRHKITKRGQNVTFRCDPISEHNRLYWYRQTLGQGPEFLTYFQNEAQLEKSRLLSDRFSAERPKGSFSTLEIQRTEQGDSAMYLCASSFQIYEQYFGPGTRLTVT.

J is TRBJ2-5 and V is TRBV19; 9 bases match TRBD2. Germline loops: CDR1 LNHDA, CDR2 SQIVND (reference sequence). The ends lost 5 bases at V and 4 bases at J; junction bases unmatched: 8. The CDR3 length is 15 residues. The CDR3 spells CASSSVAGALETQYF. In nucleotides, the CDR3 is TGTGCCAGTAGTTCCGTAGCGGGAGCTCTAGAGACCCAGTACTTC.

This chain uses TRBV12-5 with TRBJ2-1; 8 bases agree with TRBD1. CDR3 length: 16 residues. In germline, CDR1 is LGHNT, CDR2 FRNRAP. The V gene end was trimmed by 0 bases and the J gene end by 2 bases; junction bases not matched to a gene: 3. The CDR3 nucleotides read TGTGCTAGTGGTTTGGTGACAGGGGTTGCCTACAATGAGCAGTTCTTC. Translated, it gives CASGLVTGVAYNEQFF.

The rearrangement links TRBV9 to TRBJ2-7; 8 nucleotides match TRBD2. V was clipped by 0 bases and J by 7 bases; unmatched bases: 9. CDR1 and CDR2 from the germline V gene are SGDLS and YYNGEE. The CDR3 contains 15 residues. In nucleotides, the CDR3 is TGTGCCAGCAGCGTAGATGCGGGGGGTCTTCAGGAGCAGTACTTC. This sequence encodes CASSVDAGGLQEQYF.

The V gene is TRBV20-1, the J gene TRBJ2-3; 10 nucleotides agree with TRBD2. V lost 5 bases to trimming and J lost 4 bases; unmatched junction nucleotides: 3. From germline, CDR1 is DFQATT and CDR2 SNEGSKA (reference sequence). The CDR3 runs to 13 residues. The CDR3 DNA sequence: TGCAGTGCTCAGCTAGCGGGGGCAGATACGCAGTATTTT. Translation gives CSAQLAGADTQYF.

The V gene is TRBV20-1, the J gene TRBJ2-6; D call uncertain. This CDR3 is 14 amino acids long. Germline values: CDR1 DFQATT, CDR2 SNEGSKA (reference sequence). The V end was cut by 3 bases, the J end by 4 bases, with 10 bases between. CDR3 DNA: TGCAGTGCTAGTGGGCAGTCCGGGGCCAACGTCCTGACTTTC. It yields the protein CSASGQSGANVLTF.

The CDR3: CASSGQTAGEQFF. CDR3 DNA sequence: TGTGCCAGTAGTGGACAGACTGCGGGAGAGCAGTTCTTC. This chain joins TRBV19 and TRBJ2-1; D possibly uses TRBD1 or TRBD2 (6 bases each). The germline V gene has CDR1 LNHDA and CDR2 SQIVND (reference sequence). The CDR3 covers 13 residues. V lost 5 bases to trimming and J lost 10 bases, with 15 bases between them.

This clonotype has a single count. This sequence joins TRBV3-1 and TRBJ2-2; 8 nucleotides line up with TRBD2. V was pared by 7 bases and J by 2 bases, with 9 bases of the junction left unmatched. Germline CDR1 is LGHDT and CDR2 is YNNKEL (reference sequence). The CDR3 is 16 amino acids. This CDR3 is CASTGLAPINTGELFF. The CDR3 DNA sequence: TGTGCCAGCACCGGACTAGCTCCTATAAACACCGGGGAGCTGTTTTTT.

This clonotype has just one count. The chain uses TRBV19 and TRBJ2-2; the D call may be TRBD1 or TRBD2 (6 bases each). Germline lookup yields CDR1 LNHDA and CDR2 SQIVND (reference sequence). Trimming pared 6 bases from V and 0 bases from J, leaving 17 bases between. This CDR3 is 17 amino acids long. The CDR3 reads CASSSDSGASNTGELFF. The DNA of the CDR3 is TGTGCCAGTAGCTCGGATTCGGGGGCCTCGAACACCGGGGAGCTGTTTTTT.

The chain has TRBV9 and TRBJ2-1; D may be TRBD1 or TRBD2 (6 bases each). This CDR3 spans 14 amino acids. CDR1 is SGDLS and CDR2 is YYNGEE in the germline V gene. Trimming left V 4 bases short and J 8 bases short, with 16 bases between. CDR3 amino acids: CASSYLLRGDEQFF. CDR3 DNA sequence: TGTGCCAGCAGCTATCTTTTGAGGGGGGATGAGCAGTTCTTC.

As DNA, the CDR3 is TGCGCCAGCAGCTTGGCAGGACAGGGATCCACAGATACGCAGTATTTT. It specifies CASSLAGQGSTDTQYF. The J gene is TRBJ2-3, the V gene TRBV5-1, with TRBD1 matching over 8 bases. CDR1 SGHRS and CDR2 YFSETQ come from the germline V gene. This CDR3 has 16 residues. Trimming at V came to 0 bases and at J to 2 bases, leaving 5 bases not matched to a gene.

This sequence joins TRBV6-5 and TRBJ1-1, with TRBD1 matching over 7 bases. V shed 4 bases, J shed 4 bases, and the junction held 3 bases outside the gene matches. The CDR3 has 13 residues. Germline assignment: CDR1 MNHEY and CDR2 SVGAGI. The DNA for the CDR3 is TGTGCCAGCAGTTCAGGGGGTTTCACTGAAGCTTTCTTT. It specifies CASSSGGFTEAFF.

The chain links TRBV5-4 to TRBJ1-2; TRBD1 matches at 11 bases. CDR1 SGHNT and CDR2 YYREEE come from the germline V gene (reference sequence). The CDR3 contains 17 residues. V shed 5 bases and J 4 bases; nucleotides not matched to a gene: 13. This CDR3 is CASRTGTGGTRGYGYTF. Here the CDR3 DNA reads TGTGCCAGCAGAACCGGGACAGGGGGTACCCGGGGCTATGGCTACACCTTC. The whole variable domain, remainder taken from reference TRBV5-4 and TRBJ1-2, is ETGVTQSPTHLIKTRGQQVTLRCSSQSGHNTVSWYQQALGQGPQFIFQYYREEENGRGNFPPRFSGLQFPNYSSELNVNALELDDSALYLCASRTGTGGTRGYGYTFGSGTRLTVV.

The gene calls are TRBV20-1 and TRBJ2-1; D possibly uses TRBD1 or TRBD2 (6 bases each). CDR3 length equals 15 residues. V dropped 5 bases and J dropped 7 bases, with 21 bases sitting between them. CDR1 is DFQATT, CDR2 SNEGSKA, per germline (reference sequence). The DNA for the CDR3 is TGCAGTGCTCTAAGGGCACAGGGAGGTACGAATGAGCAGTTCTTC. Residues: CSALRAQGGTNEQFF.